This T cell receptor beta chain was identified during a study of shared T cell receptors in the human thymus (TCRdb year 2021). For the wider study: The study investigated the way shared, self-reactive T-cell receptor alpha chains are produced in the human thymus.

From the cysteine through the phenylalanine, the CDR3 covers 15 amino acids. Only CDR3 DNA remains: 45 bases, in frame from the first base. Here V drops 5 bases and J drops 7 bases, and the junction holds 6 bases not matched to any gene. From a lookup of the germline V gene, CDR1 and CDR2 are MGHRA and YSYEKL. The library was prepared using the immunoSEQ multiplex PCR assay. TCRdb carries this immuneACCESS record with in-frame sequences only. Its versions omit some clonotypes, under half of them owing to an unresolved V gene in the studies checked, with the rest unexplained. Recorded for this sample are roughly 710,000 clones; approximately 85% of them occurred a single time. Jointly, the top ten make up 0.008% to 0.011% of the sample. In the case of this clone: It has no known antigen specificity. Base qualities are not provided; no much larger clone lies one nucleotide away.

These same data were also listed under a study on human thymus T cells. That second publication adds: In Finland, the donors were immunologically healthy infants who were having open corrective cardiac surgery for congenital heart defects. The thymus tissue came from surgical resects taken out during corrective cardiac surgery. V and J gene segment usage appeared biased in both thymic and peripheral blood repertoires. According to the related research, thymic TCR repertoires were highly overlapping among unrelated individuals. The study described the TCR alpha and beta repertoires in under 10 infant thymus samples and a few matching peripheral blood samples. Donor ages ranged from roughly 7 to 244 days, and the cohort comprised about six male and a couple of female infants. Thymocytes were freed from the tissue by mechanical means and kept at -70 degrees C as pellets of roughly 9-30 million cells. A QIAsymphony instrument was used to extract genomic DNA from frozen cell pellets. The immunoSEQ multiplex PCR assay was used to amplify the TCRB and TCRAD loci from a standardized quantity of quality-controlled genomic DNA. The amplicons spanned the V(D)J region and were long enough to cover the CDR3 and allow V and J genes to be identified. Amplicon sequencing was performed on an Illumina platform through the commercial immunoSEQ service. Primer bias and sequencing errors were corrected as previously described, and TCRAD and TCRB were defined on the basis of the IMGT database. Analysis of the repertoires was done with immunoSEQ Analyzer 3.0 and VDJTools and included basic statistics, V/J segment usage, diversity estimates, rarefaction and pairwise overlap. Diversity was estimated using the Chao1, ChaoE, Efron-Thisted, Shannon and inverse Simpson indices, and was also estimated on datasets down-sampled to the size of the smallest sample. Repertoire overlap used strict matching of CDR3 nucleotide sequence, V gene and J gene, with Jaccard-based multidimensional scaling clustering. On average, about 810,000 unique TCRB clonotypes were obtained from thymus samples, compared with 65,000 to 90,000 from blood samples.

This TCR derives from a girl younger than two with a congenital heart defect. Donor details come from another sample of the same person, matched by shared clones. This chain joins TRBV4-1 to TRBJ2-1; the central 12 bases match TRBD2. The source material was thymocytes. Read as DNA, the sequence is TGCGCCAGCAGCAAGCTAGCGGGGGGGCTTAATGAGCAGTTCTTC. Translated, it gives CASSKLAGGLNEQFF.